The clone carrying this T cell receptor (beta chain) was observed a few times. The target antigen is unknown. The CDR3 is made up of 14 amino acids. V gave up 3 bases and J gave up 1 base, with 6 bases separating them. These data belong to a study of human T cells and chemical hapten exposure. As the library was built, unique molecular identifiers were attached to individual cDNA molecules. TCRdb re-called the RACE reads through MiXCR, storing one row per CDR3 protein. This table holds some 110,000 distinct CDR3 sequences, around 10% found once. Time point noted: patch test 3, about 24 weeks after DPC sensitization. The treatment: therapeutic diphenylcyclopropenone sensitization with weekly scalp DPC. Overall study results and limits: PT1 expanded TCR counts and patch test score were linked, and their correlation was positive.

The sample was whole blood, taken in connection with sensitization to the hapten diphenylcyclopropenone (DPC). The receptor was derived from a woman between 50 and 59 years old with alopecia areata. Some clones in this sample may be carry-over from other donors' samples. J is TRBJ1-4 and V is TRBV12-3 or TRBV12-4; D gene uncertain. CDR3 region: CASSFQRTNEKLFF. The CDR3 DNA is TGTGCCAGCAGTTTTCAGAGAACTAATGAAAAACTGTTTTTT.